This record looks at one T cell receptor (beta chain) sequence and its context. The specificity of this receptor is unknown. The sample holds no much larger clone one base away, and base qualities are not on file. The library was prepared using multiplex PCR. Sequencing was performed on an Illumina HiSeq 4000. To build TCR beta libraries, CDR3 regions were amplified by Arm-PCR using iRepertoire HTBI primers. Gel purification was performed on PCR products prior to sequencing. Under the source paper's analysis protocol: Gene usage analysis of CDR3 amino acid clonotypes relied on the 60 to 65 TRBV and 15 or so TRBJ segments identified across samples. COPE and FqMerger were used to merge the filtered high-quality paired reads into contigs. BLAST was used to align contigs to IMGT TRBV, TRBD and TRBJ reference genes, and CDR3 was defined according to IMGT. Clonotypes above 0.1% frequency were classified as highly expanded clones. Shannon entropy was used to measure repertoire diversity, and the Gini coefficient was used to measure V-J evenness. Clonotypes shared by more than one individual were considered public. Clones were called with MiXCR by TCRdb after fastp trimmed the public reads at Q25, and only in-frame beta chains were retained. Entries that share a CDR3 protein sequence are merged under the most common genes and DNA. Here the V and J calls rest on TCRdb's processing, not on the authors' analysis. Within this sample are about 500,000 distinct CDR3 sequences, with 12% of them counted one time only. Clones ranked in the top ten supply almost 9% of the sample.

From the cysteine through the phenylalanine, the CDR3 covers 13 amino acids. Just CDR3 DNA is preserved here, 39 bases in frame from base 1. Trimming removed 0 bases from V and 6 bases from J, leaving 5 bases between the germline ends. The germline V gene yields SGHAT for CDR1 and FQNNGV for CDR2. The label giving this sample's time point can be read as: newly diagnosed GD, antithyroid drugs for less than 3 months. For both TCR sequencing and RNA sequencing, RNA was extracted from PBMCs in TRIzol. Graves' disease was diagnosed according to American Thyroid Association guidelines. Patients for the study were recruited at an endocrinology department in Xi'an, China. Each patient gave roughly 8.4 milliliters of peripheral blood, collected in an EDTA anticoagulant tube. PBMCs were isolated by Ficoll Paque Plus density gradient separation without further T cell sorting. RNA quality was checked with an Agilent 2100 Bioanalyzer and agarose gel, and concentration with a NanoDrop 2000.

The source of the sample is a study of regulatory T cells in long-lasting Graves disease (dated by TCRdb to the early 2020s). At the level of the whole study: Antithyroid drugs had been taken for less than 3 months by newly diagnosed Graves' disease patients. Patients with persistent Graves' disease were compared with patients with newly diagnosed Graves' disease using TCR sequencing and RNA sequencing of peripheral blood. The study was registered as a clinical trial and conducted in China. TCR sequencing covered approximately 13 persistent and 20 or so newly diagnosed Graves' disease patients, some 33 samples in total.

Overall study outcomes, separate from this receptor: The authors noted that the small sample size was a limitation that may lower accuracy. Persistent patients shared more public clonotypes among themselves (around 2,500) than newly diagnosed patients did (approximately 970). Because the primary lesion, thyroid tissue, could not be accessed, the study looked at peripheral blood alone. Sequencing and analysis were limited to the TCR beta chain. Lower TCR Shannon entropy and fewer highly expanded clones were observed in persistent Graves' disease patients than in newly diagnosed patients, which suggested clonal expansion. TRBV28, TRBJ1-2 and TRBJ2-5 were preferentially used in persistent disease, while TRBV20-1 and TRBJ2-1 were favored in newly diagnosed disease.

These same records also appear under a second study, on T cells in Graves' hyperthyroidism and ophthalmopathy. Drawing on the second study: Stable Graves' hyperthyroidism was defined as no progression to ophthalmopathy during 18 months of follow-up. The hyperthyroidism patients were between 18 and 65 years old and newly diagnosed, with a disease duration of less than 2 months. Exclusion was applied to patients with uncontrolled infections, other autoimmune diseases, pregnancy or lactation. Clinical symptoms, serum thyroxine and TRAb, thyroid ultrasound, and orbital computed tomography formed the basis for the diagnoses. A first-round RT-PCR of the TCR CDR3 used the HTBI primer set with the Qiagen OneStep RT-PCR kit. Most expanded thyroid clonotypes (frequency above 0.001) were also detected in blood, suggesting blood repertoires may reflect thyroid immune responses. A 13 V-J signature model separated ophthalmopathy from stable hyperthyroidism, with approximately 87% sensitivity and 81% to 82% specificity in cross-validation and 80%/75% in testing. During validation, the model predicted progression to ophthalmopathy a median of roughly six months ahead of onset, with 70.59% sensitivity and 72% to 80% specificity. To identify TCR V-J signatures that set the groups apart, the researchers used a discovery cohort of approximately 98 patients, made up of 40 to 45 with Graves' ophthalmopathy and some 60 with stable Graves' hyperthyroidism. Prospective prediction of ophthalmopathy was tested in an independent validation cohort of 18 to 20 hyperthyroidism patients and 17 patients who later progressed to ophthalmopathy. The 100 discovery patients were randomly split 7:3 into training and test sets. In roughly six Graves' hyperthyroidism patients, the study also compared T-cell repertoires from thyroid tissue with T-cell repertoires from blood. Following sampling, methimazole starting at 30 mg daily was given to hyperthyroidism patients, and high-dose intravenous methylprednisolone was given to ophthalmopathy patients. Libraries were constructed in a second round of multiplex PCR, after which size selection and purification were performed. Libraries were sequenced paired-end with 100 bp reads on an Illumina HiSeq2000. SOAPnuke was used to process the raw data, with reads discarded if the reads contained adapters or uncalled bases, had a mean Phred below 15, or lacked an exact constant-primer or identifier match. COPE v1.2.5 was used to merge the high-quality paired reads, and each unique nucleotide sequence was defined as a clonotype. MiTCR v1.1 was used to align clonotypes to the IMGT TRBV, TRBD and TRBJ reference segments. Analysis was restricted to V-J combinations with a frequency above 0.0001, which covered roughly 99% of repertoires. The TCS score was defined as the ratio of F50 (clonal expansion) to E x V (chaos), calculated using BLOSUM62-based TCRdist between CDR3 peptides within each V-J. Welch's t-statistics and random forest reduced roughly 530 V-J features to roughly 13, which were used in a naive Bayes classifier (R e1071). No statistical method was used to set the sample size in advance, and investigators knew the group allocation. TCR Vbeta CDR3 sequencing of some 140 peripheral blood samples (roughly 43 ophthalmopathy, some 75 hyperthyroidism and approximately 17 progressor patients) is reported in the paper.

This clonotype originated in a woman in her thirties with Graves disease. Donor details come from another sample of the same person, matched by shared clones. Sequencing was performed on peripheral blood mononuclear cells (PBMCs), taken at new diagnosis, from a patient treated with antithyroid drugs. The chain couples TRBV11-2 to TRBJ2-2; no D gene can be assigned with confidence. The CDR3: CASSLESPGELFF. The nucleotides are TGTGCCAGCAGCTTAGAGAGCCCCGGGGAGCTGTTTTTT.